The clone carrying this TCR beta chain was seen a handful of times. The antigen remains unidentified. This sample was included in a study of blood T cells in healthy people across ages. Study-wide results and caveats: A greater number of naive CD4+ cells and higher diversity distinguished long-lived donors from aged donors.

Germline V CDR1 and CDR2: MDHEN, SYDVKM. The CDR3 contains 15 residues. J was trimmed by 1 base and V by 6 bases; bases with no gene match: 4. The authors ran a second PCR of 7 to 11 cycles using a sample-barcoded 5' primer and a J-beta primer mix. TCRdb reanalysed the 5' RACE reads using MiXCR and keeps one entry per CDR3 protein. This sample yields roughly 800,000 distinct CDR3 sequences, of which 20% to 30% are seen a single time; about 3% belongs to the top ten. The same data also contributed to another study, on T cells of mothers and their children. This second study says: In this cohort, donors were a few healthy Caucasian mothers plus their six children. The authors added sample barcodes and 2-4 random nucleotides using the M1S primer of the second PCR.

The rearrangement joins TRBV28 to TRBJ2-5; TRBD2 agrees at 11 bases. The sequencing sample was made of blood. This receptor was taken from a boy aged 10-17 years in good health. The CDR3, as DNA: TGTGCCAGCAGCCCGACTAGCGGGGCCCAAGAGACCCAGTACTTC. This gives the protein CASSPTSGAQETQYF.